This record concerns one T cell receptor (beta chain) sequence. These data are taken from a study of blood T cell repertoires in COVID-19. Looking at the study overall: Acute-phase and convalescent COVID-19 samples originated in the United States, Italy and Spain. The analysed material was cDNA or gDNA that came from T cells, B-cell-depleted T cells, or PBMCs.

Per the study methods: Amplifying reference gene primers gave estimates of nucleated cell counts. Some clones are missing from TCRdb's copy, which holds only in-frame ones; the method was immunoSEQ multiplex PCR. From that table come the V and J calls and clone size; the DNA was used to work out D and trimming. The sample holds about 670,000 clones, 90% seen once. The V gene end was trimmed by 9 bases and the J gene end by 0 bases; junction bases not matched to a gene: 7. The CDR3 has 14 residues. The germline gives CDR1 KGHDR, CDR2 SFDVKD. Sequenced: peripheral blood. The J gene is TRBJ2-7, the V gene TRBV24-1; 7 bases map to TRBD1. The sequence derives from a woman aged 18 to 35 with acute or convalescent COVID-19. CDR3 in amino acids: CATRGQRSSYEQYF. The CDR3 nucleotides read TGTGCCACCCGGGGACAGAGAAGCTCCTACGAGCAGTACTTC.